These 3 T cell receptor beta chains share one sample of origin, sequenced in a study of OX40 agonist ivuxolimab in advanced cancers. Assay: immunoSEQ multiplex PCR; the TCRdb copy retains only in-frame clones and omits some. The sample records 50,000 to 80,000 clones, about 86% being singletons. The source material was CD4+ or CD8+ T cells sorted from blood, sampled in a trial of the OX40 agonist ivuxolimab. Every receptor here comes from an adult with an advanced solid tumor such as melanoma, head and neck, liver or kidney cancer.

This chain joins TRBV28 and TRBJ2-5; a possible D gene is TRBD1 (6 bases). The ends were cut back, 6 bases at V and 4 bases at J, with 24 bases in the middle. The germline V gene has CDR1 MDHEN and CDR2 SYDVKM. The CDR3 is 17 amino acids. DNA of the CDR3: TGTGCCAGCAGAATTACCCCAAGGGCGGGCAGGGGAGAGACCCAGTACTTC. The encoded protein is CASRITPRAGRGETQYF.

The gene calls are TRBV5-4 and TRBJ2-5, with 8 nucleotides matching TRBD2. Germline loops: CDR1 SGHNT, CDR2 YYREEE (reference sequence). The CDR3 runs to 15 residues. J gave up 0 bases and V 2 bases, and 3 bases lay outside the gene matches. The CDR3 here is CASSLVLADQETQYF. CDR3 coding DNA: TGTGCCAGCAGCTTAGTACTAGCGGACCAAGAGACCCAGTACTTC.

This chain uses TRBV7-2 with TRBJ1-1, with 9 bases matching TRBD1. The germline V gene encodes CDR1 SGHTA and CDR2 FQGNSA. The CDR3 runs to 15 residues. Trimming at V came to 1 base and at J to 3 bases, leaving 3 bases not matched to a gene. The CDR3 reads CASSLGTGGYTEAFF. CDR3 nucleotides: TGTGCCAGCAGCTTAGGAACAGGGGGCTACACTGAAGCTTTCTTT.